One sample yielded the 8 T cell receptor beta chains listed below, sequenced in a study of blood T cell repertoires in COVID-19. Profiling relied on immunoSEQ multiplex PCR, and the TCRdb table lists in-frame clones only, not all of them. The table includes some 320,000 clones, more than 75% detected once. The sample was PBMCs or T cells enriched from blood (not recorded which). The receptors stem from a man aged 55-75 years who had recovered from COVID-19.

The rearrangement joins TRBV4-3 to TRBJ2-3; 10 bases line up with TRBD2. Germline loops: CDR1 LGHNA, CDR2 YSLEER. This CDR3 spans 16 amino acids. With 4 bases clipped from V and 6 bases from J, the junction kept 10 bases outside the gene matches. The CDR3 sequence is CASSPNSGGFGDTQYF. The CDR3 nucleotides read TGCGCCAGCAGCCCAAATAGCGGGGGGTTCGGGGATACGCAGTATTTT.

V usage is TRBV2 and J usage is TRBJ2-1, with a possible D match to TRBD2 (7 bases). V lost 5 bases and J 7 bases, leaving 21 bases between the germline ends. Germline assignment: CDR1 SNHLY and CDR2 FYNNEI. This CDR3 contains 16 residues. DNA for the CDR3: TGTGCCAGCAGTCGCGAGGGGGGGGCAGGGTCGAATGAGCAGTTCTTC. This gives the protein CASSREGGAGSNEQFF.

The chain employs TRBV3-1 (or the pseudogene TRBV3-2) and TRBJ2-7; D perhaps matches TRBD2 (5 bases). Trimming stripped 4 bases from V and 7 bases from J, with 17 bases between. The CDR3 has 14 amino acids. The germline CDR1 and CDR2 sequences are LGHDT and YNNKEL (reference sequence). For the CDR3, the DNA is TGTGCCAGCAGCCCCACGGACTTGCTTAAAGAGCAGTACTTC. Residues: CASSPTDLLKEQYF.

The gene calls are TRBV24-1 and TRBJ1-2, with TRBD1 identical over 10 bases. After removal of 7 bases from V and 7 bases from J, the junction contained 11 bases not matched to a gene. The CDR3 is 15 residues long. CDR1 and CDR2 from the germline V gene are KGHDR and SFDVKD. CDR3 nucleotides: TGTGCCACCAGCGAACCGGGACAGGGGCTTCTTGGCTACACCTTC. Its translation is CATSEPGQGLLGYTF.

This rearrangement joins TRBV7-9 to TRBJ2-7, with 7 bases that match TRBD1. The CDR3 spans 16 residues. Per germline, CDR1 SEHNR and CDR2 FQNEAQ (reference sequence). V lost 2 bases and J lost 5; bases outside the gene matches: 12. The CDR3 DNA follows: TGTGCCAGCAGCTTACGACAAGGGGGCGCAACCAACGAGCAGTACTTC. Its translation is CASSLRQGGATNEQYF.

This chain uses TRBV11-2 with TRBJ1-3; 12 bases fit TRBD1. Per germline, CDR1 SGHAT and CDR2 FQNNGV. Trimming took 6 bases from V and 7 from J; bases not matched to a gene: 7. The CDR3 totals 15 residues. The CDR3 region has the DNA TGTGCCAGCAGGAGGCCGGGACAGGGGGCCAACACCATATATTTT. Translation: CASRRPGQGANTIYF.

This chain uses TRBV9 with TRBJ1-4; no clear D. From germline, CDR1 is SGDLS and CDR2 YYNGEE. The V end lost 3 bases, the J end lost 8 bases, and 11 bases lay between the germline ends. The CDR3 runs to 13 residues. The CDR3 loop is CASSALTEEKLFF. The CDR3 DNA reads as TGTGCCAGCAGCGCCCTCACAGAGGAAAAACTGTTTTTT.

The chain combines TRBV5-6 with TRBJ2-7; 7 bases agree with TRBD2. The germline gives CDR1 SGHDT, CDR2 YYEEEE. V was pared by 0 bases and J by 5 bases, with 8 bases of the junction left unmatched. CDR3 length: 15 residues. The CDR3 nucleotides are TGTGCCAGCAGCTTGGAGGTGACTAGCTTCGACGAGCAGTACTTC. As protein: CASSLEVTSFDEQYF.